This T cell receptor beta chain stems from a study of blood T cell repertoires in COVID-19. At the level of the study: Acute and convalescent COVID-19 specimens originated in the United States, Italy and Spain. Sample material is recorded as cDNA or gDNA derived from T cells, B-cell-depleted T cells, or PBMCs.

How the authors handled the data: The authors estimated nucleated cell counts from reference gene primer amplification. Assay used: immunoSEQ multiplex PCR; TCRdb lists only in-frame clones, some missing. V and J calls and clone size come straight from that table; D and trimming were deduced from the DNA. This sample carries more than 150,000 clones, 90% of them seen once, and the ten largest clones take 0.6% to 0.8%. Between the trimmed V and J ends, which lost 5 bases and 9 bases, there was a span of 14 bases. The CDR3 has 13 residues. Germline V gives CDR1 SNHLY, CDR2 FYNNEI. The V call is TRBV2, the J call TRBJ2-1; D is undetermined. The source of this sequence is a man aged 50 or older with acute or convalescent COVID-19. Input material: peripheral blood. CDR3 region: CASSQDLFPEQFF. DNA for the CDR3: TGTGCCAGCAGTCAAGATCTATTTCCTGAGCAGTTCTTC. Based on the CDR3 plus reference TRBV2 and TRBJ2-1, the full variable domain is EPEVTQTPSHQVTQMGQEVILRCVPISNHLYFYWYRQILGQKVEFLVSFYNNEISEKSEIFDDQFSVERPDGSNFTLKIRSTKLEDSAMYFCASSQDLFPEQFFGPGTRLTVL.